This paragraph covers one TCR beta chain sequence. Only in-frame clones appear in the TCRdb table, and some are missing; sequencing was by immunoSEQ multiplex PCR. The sample includes some 93,000 clones, roughly 90% of them seen just once. This specimen belongs to a study of identifying expanded T cells in peripheral blood. CDR3 length equals 14 residues. Trimming shortened V by 3 bases and J by 0 bases, and 9 bases separated the two germline ends. Germline values: CDR1 SGDLS, CDR2 YYNGEE. During the collection period, no donor immune events like infections were recorded. This sequence was found in a person aged 18 to 69 in good health. The rearrangement links TRBV9 to TRBJ1-1; D gene ambiguous. The source material was blood. The DNA of the CDR3 is TGTGCCAGCAGCGGAGCTACCTTGAACACTGAAGCTTTCTTT. Protein product: CASSGATLNTEAFF. Full variable domain (outside the CDR3, taken from reference TRBV9 and TRBJ1-1): DSGVTQTPKHLITATGQRVTLRCSPRSGDLSVYWYQQSLDQGLQFLIQYYNGEERAKGNILERFSAQQFPDLHSELNLSSLELGDSALYFCASSGATLNTEAFFGQGTRLTVV.